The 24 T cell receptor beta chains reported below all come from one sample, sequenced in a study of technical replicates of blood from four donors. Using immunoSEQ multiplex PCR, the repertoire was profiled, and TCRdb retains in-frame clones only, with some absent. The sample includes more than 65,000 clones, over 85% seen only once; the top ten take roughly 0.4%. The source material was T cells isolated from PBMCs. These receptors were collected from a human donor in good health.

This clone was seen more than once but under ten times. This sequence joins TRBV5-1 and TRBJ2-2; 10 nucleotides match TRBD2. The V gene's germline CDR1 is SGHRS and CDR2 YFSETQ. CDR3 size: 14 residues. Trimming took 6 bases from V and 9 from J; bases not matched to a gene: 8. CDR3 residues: CASMILAGERELFF. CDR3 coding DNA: TGCGCCAGCATGATCCTAGCGGGAGAAAGGGAGCTGTTTTTT.

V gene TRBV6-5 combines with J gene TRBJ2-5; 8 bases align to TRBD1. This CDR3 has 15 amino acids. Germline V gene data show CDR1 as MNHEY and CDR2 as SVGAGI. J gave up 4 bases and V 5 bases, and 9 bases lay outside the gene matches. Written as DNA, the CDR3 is TGTGCCAGCAGTACACGGACAGGGTTTTCAGAGACCCAGTACTTC. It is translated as CASSTRTGFSETQYF.

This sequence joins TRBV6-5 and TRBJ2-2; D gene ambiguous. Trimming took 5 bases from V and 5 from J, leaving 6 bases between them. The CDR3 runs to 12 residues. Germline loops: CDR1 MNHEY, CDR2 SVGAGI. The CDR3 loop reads CASSPRTGELFF. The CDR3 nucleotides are TGTGCCAGCAGTCCCAGAACCGGGGAGCTGTTTTTT.

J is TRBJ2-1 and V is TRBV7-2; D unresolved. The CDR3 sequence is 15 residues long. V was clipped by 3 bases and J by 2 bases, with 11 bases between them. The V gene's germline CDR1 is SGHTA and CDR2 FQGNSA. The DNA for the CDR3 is TGTGCCAGCAGCTTCTCAGACTGGGCCTACAATGAGCAGTTCTTC. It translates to CASSFSDWAYNEQFF.

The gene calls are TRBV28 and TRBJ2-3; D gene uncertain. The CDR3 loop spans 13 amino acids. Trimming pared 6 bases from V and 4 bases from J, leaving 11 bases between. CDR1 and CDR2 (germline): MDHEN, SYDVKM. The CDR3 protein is CASSLLPADTQYF. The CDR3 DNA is TGTGCCAGCAGCCTTCTGCCGGCAGATACGCAGTATTTT.

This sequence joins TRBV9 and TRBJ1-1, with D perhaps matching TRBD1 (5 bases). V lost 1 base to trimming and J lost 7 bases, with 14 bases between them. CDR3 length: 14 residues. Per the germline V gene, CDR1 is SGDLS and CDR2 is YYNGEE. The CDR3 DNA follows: TGTGCCAGCAGCGTATCGGCAGGGTCGGGTGAAGCTTTCTTT. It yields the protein CASSVSAGSGEAFF.

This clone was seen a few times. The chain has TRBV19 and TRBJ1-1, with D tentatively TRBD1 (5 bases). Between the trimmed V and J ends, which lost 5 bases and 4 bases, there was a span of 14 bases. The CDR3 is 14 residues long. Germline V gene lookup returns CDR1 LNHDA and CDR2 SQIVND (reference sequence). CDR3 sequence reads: CASSVGWRGTEAFF. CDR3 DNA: TGTGCCAGTAGTGTAGGGTGGAGGGGCACTGAAGCTTTCTTT.

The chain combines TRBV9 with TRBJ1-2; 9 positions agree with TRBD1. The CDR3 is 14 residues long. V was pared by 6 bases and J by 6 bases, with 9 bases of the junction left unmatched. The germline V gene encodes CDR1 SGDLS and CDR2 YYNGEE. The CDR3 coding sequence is TGTGCCAGCACCTGGACAGGGGACCTAGATGGCTACACCTTC. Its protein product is CASTWTGDLDGYTF.

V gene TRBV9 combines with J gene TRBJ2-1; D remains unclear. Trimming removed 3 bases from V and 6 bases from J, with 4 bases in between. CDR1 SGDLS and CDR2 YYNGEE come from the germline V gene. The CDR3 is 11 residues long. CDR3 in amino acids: CASSEPNEQFF. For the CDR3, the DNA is TGTGCCAGCAGCGAGCCCAATGAGCAGTTCTTC.

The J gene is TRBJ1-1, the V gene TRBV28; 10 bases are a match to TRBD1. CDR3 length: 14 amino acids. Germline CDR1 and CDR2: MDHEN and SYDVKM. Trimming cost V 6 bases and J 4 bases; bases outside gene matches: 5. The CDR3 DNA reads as TGTGCCAGCAGGGGGACAGGGGCAGTCACTGAAGCTTTCTTT. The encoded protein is CASRGTGAVTEAFF.

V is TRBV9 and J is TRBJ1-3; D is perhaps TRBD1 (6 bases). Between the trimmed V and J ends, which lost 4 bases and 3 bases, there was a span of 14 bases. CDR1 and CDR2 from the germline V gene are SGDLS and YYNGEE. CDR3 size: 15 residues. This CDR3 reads CASSPQGIGGNTIYF. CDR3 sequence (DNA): TGTGCCAGCAGCCCACAGGGAATTGGTGGAAACACCATATATTTT.

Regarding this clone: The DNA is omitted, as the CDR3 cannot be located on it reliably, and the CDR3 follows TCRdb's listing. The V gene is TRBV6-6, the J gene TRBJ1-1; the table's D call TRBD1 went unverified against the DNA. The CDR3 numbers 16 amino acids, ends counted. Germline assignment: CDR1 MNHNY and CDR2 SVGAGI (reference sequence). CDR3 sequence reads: CASTSTLGTGKTEAFF.

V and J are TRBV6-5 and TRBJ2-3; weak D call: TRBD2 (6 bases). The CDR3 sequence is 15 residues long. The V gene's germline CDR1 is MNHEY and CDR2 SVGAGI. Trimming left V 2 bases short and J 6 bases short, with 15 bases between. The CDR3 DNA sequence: TGTGCCAGCAGTTACGTGGGAGTGGGAGGCGATACGCAGTATTTT. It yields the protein CASSYVGVGGDTQYF.

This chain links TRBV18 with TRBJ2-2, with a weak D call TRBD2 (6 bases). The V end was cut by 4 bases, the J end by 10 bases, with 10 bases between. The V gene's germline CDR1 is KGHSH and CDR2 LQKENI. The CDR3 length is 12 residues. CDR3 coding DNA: TGTGCCAGCTCACGGGGGGAGTTGGAGCTGTTTTTT. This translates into CASSRGELELFF.

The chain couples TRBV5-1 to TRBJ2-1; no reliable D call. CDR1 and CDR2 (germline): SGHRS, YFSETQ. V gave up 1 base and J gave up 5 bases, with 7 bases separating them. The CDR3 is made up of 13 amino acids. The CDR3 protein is CASSLLGDNEQFF. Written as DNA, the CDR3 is TGCGCCAGCAGCTTGCTCGGTGACAATGAGCAGTTCTTC.

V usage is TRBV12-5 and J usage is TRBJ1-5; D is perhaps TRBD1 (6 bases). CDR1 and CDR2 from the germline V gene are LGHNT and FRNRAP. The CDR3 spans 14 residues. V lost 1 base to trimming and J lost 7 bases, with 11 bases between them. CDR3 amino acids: CASGLDRVGQPQHF. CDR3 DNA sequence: TGTGCTAGTGGTTTGGACAGGGTAGGACAGCCCCAGCATTTT.

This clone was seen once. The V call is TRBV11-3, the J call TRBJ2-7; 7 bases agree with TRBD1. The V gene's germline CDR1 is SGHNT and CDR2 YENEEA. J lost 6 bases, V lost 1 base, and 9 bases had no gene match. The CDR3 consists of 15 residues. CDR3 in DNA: TGTGCCAGCAGCTTAGGACACCAGGGGGTGCGCGAGCAGTACTTC. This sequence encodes CASSLGHQGVREQYF.

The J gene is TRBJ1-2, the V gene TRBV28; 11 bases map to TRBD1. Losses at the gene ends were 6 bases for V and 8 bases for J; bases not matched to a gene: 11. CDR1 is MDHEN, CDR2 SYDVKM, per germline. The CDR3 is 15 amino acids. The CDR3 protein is CASSLPPGQGVGYTF. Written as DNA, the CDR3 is TGTGCCAGCAGCTTACCTCCGGGACAGGGGGTCGGCTACACCTTC.

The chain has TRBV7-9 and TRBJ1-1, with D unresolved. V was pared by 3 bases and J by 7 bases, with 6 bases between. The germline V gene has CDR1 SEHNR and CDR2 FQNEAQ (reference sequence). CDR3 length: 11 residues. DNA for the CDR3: TGTGCCAGCAGCTTTACGGGTGAAGCTTTCTTT. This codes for CASSFTGEAFF.

The CDR3 DNA reads TGTGCCAGCAGTCGGACTTATCTCTACGAGCAGTACTTC. Translating it yields CASSRTYLYEQYF. The rearrangement uses TRBV6-5 and TRBJ2-7, with D maybe TRBD2 (5 bases). Germline V CDR1 and CDR2: MNHEY, SVGAGI. V lost 5 bases, J lost 3 bases, and 11 bases lay in between. There are 13 residues in the CDR3.

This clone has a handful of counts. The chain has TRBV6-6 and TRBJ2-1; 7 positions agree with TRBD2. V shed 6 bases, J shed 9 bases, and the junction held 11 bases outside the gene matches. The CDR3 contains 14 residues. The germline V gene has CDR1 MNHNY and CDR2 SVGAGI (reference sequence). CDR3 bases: TGTGCCAGCAGCTCGATTCGGGGGGTCACTGAGCAGTTCTTC. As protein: CASSSIRGVTEQFF.

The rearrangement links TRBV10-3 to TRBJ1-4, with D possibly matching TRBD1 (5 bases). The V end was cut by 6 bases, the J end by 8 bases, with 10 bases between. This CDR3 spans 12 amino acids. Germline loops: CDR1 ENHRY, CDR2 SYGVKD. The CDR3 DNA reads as TGTGCCATCAGAGGGGAGGACGAAAAACTGTTTTTT. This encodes CAIRGEDEKLFF.

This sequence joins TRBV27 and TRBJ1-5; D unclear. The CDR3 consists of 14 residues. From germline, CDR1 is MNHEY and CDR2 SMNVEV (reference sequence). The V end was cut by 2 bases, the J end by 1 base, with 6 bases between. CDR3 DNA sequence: TGTGCCAGCAGTTTAGCCCGGAGCAATCAGCCCCAGCATTTT. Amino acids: CASSLARSNQPQHF.

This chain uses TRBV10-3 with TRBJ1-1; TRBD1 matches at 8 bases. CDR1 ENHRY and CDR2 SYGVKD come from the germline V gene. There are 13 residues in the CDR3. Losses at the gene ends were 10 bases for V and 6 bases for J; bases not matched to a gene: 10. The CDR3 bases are TGTGCCACCGTAGACAGGGGAAGCGCTGAAGCTTTCTTT. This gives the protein CATVDRGSAEAFF.